Below are 29 T cell receptor beta chains sequenced from a single sample in a study of breast tumors, draining lymph nodes, adjacent tissues. One entry per CDR3 protein results from TCRdb running MiXCR on the multiplex PCR reads. The sample yields over 150,000 distinct CDR3 sequences, roughly 31% seen once. Breast cancer patients provided tissue from their axillary draining lymph nodes. The sequenced sample was axillary lymph node tissue. Receptors were obtained from a female donor with breast cancer. Some clones in this sample may be carry-over from other donors' samples.

This clonotype was found many times. A junction boundary mismatches the germline segment, possibly from a read error. The V and J genes are TRBV6-1 and TRBJ1-2; D might be TRBD1 (5 bases). Germline V gene data show CDR1 as MNHNS and CDR2 as SASEGT. CDR3 length: 13 amino acids. The CDR3 coding sequence is TGTGCCAGCAGTGTTGGGGCCCTCTATGGCTACACCTTT. This gives the protein CASSVGALYGYTF.

This clonotype has a count of ten or more. The V gene is TRBV9, the J gene TRBJ2-5, with 11 nucleotides matching TRBD2. The ends lost 0 bases at V and 5 bases at J; junction bases unmatched: 6. In germline, CDR1 is SGDLS, CDR2 YYNGEE. CDR3 size: 16 residues. CDR3 nucleotides: TGTGCCAGCAGCGTAGGGCGTAGCGGGGGGGTGGAGACCCAGTACTTC. Translation: CASSVGRSGGVETQYF. Looking up the rest from reference TRBV9 and TRBJ2-5 gives the full variable domain: DSGVTQTPKHLITATGQRVTLRCSPRSGDLSVYWYQQSLDQGLQFLIQYYNGEERAKGNILERFSAQQFPDLHSELNLSSLELGDSALYFCASSVGRSGGVETQYFGPGTRLLVL.

This clonotype was recorded at least ten times. V and J are TRBV11-2 and TRBJ2-1; D not resolved. V was pared by 3 bases and J by 8 bases, with 8 bases between. Germline-derived CDR1 and CDR2 are SGHAT and FQNNGV. The CDR3 runs 12 residues. Here the CDR3 DNA reads TGTGCCAGCAGCTTGGTGCGTCATGAGCAGTTCTTC. This codes for CASSLVRHEQFF. Complete variable domain (other parts from reference TRBV11-2 and TRBJ2-1): EAGVAQSPRYKIIEKRQSVAFWCNPISGHATLYWYQQILGQGPKLLIQFQNNGVVDDSQLPKDRFSAERLKGVDSTLKIQPAKLEDSAVYLCASSLVRHEQFFGPGTRLTVL.

Remarks on this clonotype: No DNA is shown, since the ends of the CDR3 on it are uncertain; the CDR3 is the one TCRdb lists. The J gene is TRBJ1-2, the V gene TRBV7-9; the table's D gene call, TRBD1, was not cross checked with the DNA. The CDR3 is 15 residues long, ends included. The germline gives CDR1 SEHNR, CDR2 FQNEAQ (reference sequence). The CDR3 reads CASSPRQGTVGVGTF.

This clonotype was seen more than once but under ten times. The genes are TRBV7-2 and TRBJ2-1, with 7 bases that match TRBD1. The germline CDR1 and CDR2 sequences are SGHTA and FQGNSA. V lost 4 bases, J lost 7 bases, and 10 bases stayed unmatched. The CDR3 length is 15 residues. The CDR3 region has the DNA TGTGCCAGCAGCTATACCGGGACAGCCCTTAATGAGCAGTTCTTC. Translating it yields CASSYTGTALNEQFF. The variable domain in full, with the rest retrieved from reference TRBV7-2 and TRBJ2-1, is GAGVSQSPSNKVTEKGKDVELRCDPISGHTALYWYRQSLGQGLEFLIYFQGNSAPDKSGLPSDRFSAERTGGSVSTLTIQRTQQEDSAVYLCASSYTGTALNEQFFGPGTRLTVL.

The chain links TRBV7-8 to TRBJ2-2, with TRBD2 as a possible D gene (5 bases). The CDR3 extends over 13 amino acids. The germline V and J ends were trimmed by 5 bases and 6 bases, with 10 bases remaining between them. The germline V gene has CDR1 SGHVS and CDR2 FQNEAQ. Written as DNA, the CDR3 is TGTGCCAGCAGCCCCGAGGGAGCCGGGGAGCTGTTTTTT. Amino acid sequence: CASSPEGAGELFF.

This sequence joins TRBV7-2 and TRBJ1-1; D remains unclear. CDR3 length: 12 residues. The germline CDR1 and CDR2 sequences are SGHTA and FQGNSA. Trimming left V 2 bases short and J 7 bases short, with 8 bases between. Written as DNA, the CDR3 is TGTGCCAGCAGCTTACAAACGGGTGAAGCTTTCTTT. Translating gives CASSLQTGEAFF.

This clonotype appeared many times. J is TRBJ2-1 and V is TRBV4-1, with D hard to call. This CDR3 has 17 amino acids. V was pared by 1 base and J by 6 bases, with 19 bases between. The germline V gene has CDR1 MGHRA and CDR2 YSYEKL. Written as DNA, the CDR3 is TGCGCCAGCAGCCAAGGGTGGAAAGGGCCACAAAGCAATGAGCAGTTCTTC. Its protein product is CASSQGWKGPQSNEQFF.

This clonotype showed up just a few times. This sequence may be a read error, since a much larger clone differs from it by one base. The V call is TRBV12-3 or TRBV12-4, the J call TRBJ2-7; the D is unclear. This CDR3 spans 11 amino acids. Between the trimmed V and J ends, which lost 8 bases and 2 bases, there was a span of 7 bases. CDR3 DNA: TGTGCCAGCTTAGACGCCTACGAGCAGTACTTC. Amino acids: CASLDAYEQYF.

This clonotype was picked up one time. V is TRBV10-3 and J is TRBJ1-5; D unresolved. The V gene's germline CDR1 is ENHRY and CDR2 SYGVKD. Trimming shortened V by 3 bases and J by 14 bases, and 14 bases separated the two germline ends. The length of the CDR3 is 12 residues. The CDR3 DNA is TGTGCCATCAGTGACGTGATTGGCCACGAGCATTTT. Protein sequence: CAISDVIGHEHF.

The sample holds many counts of this clonotype. The chain has TRBV20-1 and TRBJ2-3, with 11 bases that match TRBD2. The CDR3 contains 19 residues. V shed 8 bases and J 3 bases; nucleotides not matched to a gene: 22. Germline V lookup: CDR1 DFQATT, CDR2 SNEGSKA (reference sequence). The CDR3 bases are TGCAGTTCACAAACCTACCTAGCGGGGGGCATTATTGGGACAGATACGCAGTATTTT. Amino acid sequence: CSSQTYLAGGIIGTDTQYF.

With regard to this clonotype: This could be a read error, since a much larger clone is one nucleotide away. The V call is TRBV2, the J call TRBJ1-3; D not resolved. The CDR3 is made up of 15 amino acids. In germline, CDR1 is SNHLY, CDR2 FYNNEI. The CDR3 reads CANSLRPGSGNTIYF. In nucleotides, the CDR3 is TGTGCCAACAGTCTTCGCCCGGGGTCTGGAAACACCATATATTTT.

J is TRBJ2-6 and V is TRBV15; D is unclear. V was shortened by 0 bases and J by 5 bases, with 2 bases between the two germline ends. From germline, CDR1 is LNHNV and CDR2 YYDKDF (reference sequence). The CDR3 is 13 residues long. CDR3 sequence: CATSRDRANVLTF. CDR3 DNA sequence: TGTGCCACCAGCAGAGACAGGGCCAACGTCCTGACTTTC.

The CDR3 spells CASNGQGFGNTEAFF. DNA of the CDR3: TGTGCCAGCAATGGACAGGGTTTCGGGAACACTGAAGCTTTCTTT. The gene calls are TRBV12-3 or TRBV12-4 and TRBJ1-1; 8 nucleotides align to TRBD1. The J segment lost 1 base and the V segment lost 7 bases, leaving 8 bases of the junction unmatched. This CDR3 contains 15 residues.

In its sample, this clonotype was seen many times. The chain uses TRBV19 and TRBJ1-2; TRBD1 is a possible D gene (6 bases). Germline V lookup: CDR1 LNHDA, CDR2 SQIVND (reference sequence). CDR3 length: 13 residues. V lost 3 bases to trimming and J lost 5 bases, with 10 bases between them. The CDR3 DNA reads as TGTGCCAGTAGTATTGGTCAGGGGTATGGCTACACCTTC. Encoded protein: CASSIGQGYGYTF.

As concerns this clonotype: This is likely a read error, given that the CDR3 carries no conserved phenylalanine or tryptophan at its end. It is unclear where the CDR3 begins or ends on the DNA, so no DNA is shown, and the CDR3 is as TCRdb lists it. The chain couples TRBV7-9 to TRBJ2-2; TRBD2, as called in the table, went unchecked against the DNA. The CDR3 length is 16 residues, termini included. Germline lookup yields CDR1 SEHNR and CDR2 FQNEAQ (reference sequence). The CDR3 here is CASSLGRATNTGERMS.

CDR3 amino acids: CASSTFSLRVEDSEQFF. The CDR3 nucleotides are TGTGCCAGCAGCACCTTCTCCCTACGCGTGGAGGACTCTGAGCAGTTCTTC. This rearrangement joins TRBV6-2 or TRBV6-3 to TRBJ2-1, with D possibly matching TRBD2 (5 bases). This CDR3 is 17 amino acids long. Trimming removed 6 bases at V and 9 bases at J, with 27 bases between. The V gene's germline CDR1 is MNHEY and CDR2 SVGEGT.

The chain employs TRBV11-1 and TRBJ2-5; maybe TRBD2 (5 bases). This CDR3 comprises 14 residues. V was pared by 1 base and J by 5 bases, with 11 bases between. The germline V gene has CDR1 SGHAT and CDR2 FQDESV (reference sequence). This CDR3 reads CASSLVRGPETQYF. The CDR3 coding sequence is TGTGCCAGCAGCTTAGTGCGAGGGCCTGAGACCCAGTACTTC.

This clonotype was seen at least ten times. The J gene is TRBJ2-1, the V gene TRBV12-3 or TRBV12-4; 8 bases map to TRBD2. With 2 bases clipped from V and 6 bases from J, the junction kept 0 bases outside the gene matches. This CDR3 comprises 13 residues. The DNA of the CDR3 is TGTGCCAGCAGTTTACTAGCGGGCAATGAGCAGTTCTTC. Its translation is CASSLLAGNEQFF.

This clonotype has ten or more counts. The chain links TRBV24-1 to TRBJ1-2; TRBD1 matches at 7 bases. CDR1 KGHDR and CDR2 SFDVKD come from the germline V gene. The CDR3 runs to 13 residues. The V gene end was trimmed by 4 bases and the J gene end by 4 bases; junction bases not matched to a gene: 2. The CDR3 sequence is CATSDGTVYGYTF. In nucleotides, the CDR3 is TGTGCCACCAGTGACGGGACAGTCTATGGCTACACCTTC.

This clonotype was observed at least ten times. The chain couples TRBV7-9 to TRBJ2-3; TRBD2 agrees at 8 bases. Looked up from germline, CDR1 is SEHNR and CDR2 is FQNEAQ (reference sequence). This CDR3 has 15 amino acids. V lost 3 bases, J lost 4 bases, and 6 bases stayed unmatched. The chain's CDR3 is CASSFYSGEADTQYF. CDR3 bases: TGTGCCAGCAGCTTCTATAGCGGGGAGGCAGATACGCAGTATTTT.

The table lists this clonotype with many counts. The genes are TRBV7-3 and TRBJ2-7; 9 nucleotides agree with TRBD2. V shed 5 bases and J 5 bases; nucleotides not matched to a gene: 10. The germline CDR1 and CDR2 sequences are SGHTA and FQGTGA. The CDR3 contains 15 residues. In DNA, the CDR3 is TGTGCCAGCAGCCAAGAACCTAGCGGGAACAACGAGCAGTACTTC. This codes for CASSQEPSGNNEQYF.

This clonotype showed up many times. V usage is TRBV7-6 and J usage is TRBJ2-3; 9 positions agree with TRBD2. Germline V gives CDR1 SGHVS, CDR2 FNYEAQ. The CDR3 is 16 residues long. Trimming at V came to 2 bases and at J to 1 base, leaving 4 bases not matched to a gene. The DNA of the CDR3 is TGTGCCAGCAGCTTATACGGCGGGGGGGGCACAGATACGCAGTATTTT. It specifies CASSLYGGGGTDTQYF.

The table lists this clonotype with a few counts. The rearrangement links TRBV18 to TRBJ2-1; 10 positions agree with TRBD1. This CDR3 region has 16 residues. Germline lookup yields CDR1 KGHSH and CDR2 LQKENI. With V trimmed by 0 bases and J by 9 bases, 8 bases remained unmatched. The CDR3 DNA is TGTGCCAGCTCACCACCGCTCGGGACAGGGGATGGTGAGCAGTTCTTC. Protein sequence: CASSPPLGTGDGEQFF. Supplemented by reference TRBV18 and TRBJ2-1, the full variable domain reads NAGVMQNPRHLVRRRGQEARLRCSPMKGHSHVYWYRQLPEEGLKFMVYLQKENIIDESGMPKERFSAEFPKEGPSILRIQQVVRGDSAAYFCASSPPLGTGDGEQFFGPGTRLTVL.

This clonotype was detected only a few times. The V gene is TRBV6-6, the J gene TRBJ1-1, with 10 bases matching TRBD1. The V segment lost 2 bases and the J segment 6 bases; nucleotides outside the gene matches: 6. The CDR3 loop spans 15 amino acids. Germline V gene lookup returns CDR1 MNHNY and CDR2 SVGAGI (reference sequence). CDR3 nucleotides: TGTGCCAGCAGTTACGGCCGGGACAGGGGTGCTGAAGCTTTCTTT. Protein: CASSYGRDRGAEAFF.

The table lists this clonotype with a few counts. V usage is TRBV10-1 and J usage is TRBJ1-6; TRBD1 is a possible D gene (5 bases). The length of the CDR3 is 18 residues. The ends were cut back, 4 bases at V and 10 bases at J, with 26 bases in the middle. From germline, CDR1 is WNHNN and CDR2 SYGVQD (reference sequence). CDR3 loop: CASSGEGVDLETKSPLHF. In DNA, the CDR3 is TGCGCCAGCAGTGGCGAAGGGGTAGACCTCGAGACTAAGTCACCCCTCCACTTT.

There are many counts of this clonotype. V usage is TRBV7-9 and J usage is TRBJ2-7; 15 positions match TRBD2. Germline trimming cut 5 bases from V and 0 bases from J; bases unmatched to any gene: 14. The CDR3 has 20 residues. Germline CDR1 reads SEHNR; CDR2 reads FQNEAQ (reference sequence). The CDR3 DNA reads as TGTGCCAGCAGCCTCCCCCGCGGACTAGCGGGAGGGCCGGGCTCCTACGAGCAGTACTTC. This codes for CASSLPRGLAGGPGSYEQYF.

This clonotype appeared many times. This chain connects TRBV2 to TRBJ2-7; weak D call: TRBD1 (6 bases). This CDR3 is 16 amino acids long. CDR1 is SNHLY, CDR2 FYNNEI, per germline. Trimming cost V 3 bases and J 1 base, with 16 bases left between them. The CDR3 protein is CASSETDRFRSYEQYF. CDR3 nucleotides: TGTGCCAGCAGTGAGACGGACAGATTTAGGTCCTACGAGCAGTACTTC.

The rearrangement uses TRBV3-1 and TRBJ2-4, with D possibly being TRBD2 (5 bases). Germline-derived CDR1 and CDR2 are LGHDT and YNNKEL (reference sequence). V dropped 4 bases and J dropped 9 bases, with 10 bases sitting between them. This CDR3 is built from 12 residues. The chain's CDR3 is CASSRGRGIQYF. CDR3 sequence (DNA): TGTGCCAGCAGCCGCGGACGGGGCATTCAGTACTTC.